The present TCR beta chain was sequenced within a study of blood T cell repertoires in COVID-19. About the study: Sources were T cells, B-cell-depleted T cells, or PBMCs; the material itself was cDNA or gDNA.

Authors' processing steps: Amplification of reference gene primers provided the estimated nucleated cell counts. Clones were sequenced by immunoSEQ multiplex PCR, and TCRdb holds only the in-frame ones, with some missing. V and J calls plus clone size are reproduced from that table; the DNA served to infer D and trimming. The data hold about 80,000 clones, with roughly 80% observed a single time. Trimming removed 6 bases from V and 3 bases from J, with 13 bases in between. CDR3 length: 14 residues. Germline-derived CDR1 and CDR2 are MNHEY and SVGAGI. The sequence derives from a man between 60 and 75 years old with active or convalescent COVID-19. The sequencing sample was made of peripheral blood. The chain uses TRBV6-5 and TRBJ2-3; tentative D call: TRBD1 (5 bases). The CDR3 reads CASRGRRLTDTQYF. The CDR3 nucleotides are TGTGCCAGCAGGGGGCGGCGGCTGACAGATACGCAGTATTTT.